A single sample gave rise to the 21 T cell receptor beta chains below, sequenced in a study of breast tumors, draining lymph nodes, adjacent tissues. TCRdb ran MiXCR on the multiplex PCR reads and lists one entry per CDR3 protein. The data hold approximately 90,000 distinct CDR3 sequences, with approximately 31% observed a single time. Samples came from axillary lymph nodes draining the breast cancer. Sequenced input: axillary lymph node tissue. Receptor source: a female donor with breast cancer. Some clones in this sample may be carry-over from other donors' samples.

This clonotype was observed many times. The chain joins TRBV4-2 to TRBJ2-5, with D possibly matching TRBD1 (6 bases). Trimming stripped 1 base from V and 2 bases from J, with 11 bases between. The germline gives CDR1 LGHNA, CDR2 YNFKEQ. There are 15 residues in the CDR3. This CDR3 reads CASSQGARGQETQYF. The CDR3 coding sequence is TGTGCCAGCAGCCAAGGAGCCAGGGGACAAGAGACCCAGTACTTC.

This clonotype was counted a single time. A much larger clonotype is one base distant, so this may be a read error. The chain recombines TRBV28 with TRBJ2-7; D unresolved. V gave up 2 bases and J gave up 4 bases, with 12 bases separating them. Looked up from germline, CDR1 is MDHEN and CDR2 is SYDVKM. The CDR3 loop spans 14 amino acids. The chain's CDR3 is CASSLPIMPYEQYF. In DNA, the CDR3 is TGTGCCAGCAGTTTACCTATTATGCCATACGAGCAGTACTTC.

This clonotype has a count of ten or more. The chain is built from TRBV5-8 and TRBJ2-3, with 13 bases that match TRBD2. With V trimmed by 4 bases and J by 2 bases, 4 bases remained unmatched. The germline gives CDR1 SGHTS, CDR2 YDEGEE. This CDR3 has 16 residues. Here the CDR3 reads CASSGTSGRVTDTQYF. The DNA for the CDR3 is TGTGCCAGCAGCGGAACTAGCGGGAGGGTCACAGATACGCAGTATTTT.

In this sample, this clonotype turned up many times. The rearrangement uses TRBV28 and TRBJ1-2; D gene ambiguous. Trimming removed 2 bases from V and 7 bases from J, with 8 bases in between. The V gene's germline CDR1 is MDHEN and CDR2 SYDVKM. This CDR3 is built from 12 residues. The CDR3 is CASSLQSIGYTF. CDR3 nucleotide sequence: TGTGCCAGCAGTTTACAGTCTATTGGCTACACCTTC.

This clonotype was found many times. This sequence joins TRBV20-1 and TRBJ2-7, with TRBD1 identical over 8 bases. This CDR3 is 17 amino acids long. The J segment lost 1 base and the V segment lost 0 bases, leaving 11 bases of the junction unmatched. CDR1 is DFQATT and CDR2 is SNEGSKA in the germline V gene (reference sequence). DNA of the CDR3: TGCAGTGCTAGAGATCTGGGAACAGGGGGGTTTTCCTACGAGCAGTACTTC. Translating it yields CSARDLGTGGFSYEQYF.

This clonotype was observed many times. In DNA, the CDR3 is TGCAGTGCTAGAGAAGACAGGGCGGTTAAAAACATTCAGTACTTC. Protein product: CSAREDRAVKNIQYF. The chain employs TRBV20-1 and TRBJ2-4; TRBD1 matches at 7 bases. V trimming: 0 bases; J trimming: 4 bases; junction bases outside the gene matches: 6. The CDR3 covers 15 residues. Germline values: CDR1 DFQATT, CDR2 SNEGSKA (reference sequence).

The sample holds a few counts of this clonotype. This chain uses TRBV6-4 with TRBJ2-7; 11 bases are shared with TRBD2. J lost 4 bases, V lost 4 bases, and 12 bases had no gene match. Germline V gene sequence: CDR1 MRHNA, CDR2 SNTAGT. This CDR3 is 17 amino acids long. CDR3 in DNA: TGTGCCAGCAGTGCTAGAAGGCTAGCGGGAGGAGTTTACGAGCAGTACTTC. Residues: CASSARRLAGGVYEQYF.

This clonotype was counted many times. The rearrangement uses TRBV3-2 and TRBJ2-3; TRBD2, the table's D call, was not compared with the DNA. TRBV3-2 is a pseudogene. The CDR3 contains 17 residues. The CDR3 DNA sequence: TGTGCCAGCAGCCAAGATTTTGGTAGCGGTCCCACAGATACGCAGTATTTT. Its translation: CASSQDFGSGPTDTQYF.

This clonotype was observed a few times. The CDR3 nucleotides read TGTGCCAGCAGTTTTCCCGGGAGCTCCTACAATGAGCAGTTCTTC. Encoded protein: CASSFPGSSYNEQFF. The chain uses TRBV27 and TRBJ2-1, with TRBD2 as a possible D gene (6 bases). Germline V lookup: CDR1 MNHEY, CDR2 SMNVEV (reference sequence). The CDR3 loop spans 15 amino acids. V shed 3 bases and J shed 0 bases, with 9 bases lying between them.

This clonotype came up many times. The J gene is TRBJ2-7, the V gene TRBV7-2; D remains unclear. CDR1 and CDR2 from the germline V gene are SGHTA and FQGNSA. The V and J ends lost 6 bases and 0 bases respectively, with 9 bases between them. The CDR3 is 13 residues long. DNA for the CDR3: TGTGCCAGCAGTGGGGATCCCTCCTACGAGCAGTACTTC. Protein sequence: CASSGDPSYEQYF.

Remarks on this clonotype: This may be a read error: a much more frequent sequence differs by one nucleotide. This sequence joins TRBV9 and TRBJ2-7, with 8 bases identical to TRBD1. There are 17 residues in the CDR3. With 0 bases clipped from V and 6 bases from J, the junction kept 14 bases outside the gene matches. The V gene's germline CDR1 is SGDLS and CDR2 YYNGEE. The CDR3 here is CASSVGPLRQGPSEQYF. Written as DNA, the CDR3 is TGTGCCAGCAGCGTAGGCCCCCTGCGACAGGGGCCCTCCGAGCAGTACTTC.

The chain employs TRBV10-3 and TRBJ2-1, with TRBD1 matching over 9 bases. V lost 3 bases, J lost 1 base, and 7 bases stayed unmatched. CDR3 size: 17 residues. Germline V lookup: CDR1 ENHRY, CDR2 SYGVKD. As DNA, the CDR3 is TGTGCCATCAGTGACACAGGGGGCATAGGATCCTACAATGAGCAGTTCTTC. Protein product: CAISDTGGIGSYNEQFF.

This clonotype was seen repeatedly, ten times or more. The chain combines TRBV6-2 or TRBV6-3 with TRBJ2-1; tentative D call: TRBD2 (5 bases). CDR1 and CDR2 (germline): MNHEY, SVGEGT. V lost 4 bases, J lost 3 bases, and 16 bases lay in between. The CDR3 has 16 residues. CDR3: CASSSQREMGYNEQFF. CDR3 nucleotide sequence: TGTGCCAGCAGTTCCCAGAGGGAGATGGGCTACAATGAGCAGTTCTTC.

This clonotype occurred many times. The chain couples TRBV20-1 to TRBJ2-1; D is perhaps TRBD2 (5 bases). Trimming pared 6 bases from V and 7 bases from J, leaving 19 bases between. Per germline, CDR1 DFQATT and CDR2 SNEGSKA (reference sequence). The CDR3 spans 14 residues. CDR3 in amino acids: CSALLAWIPNEQFF. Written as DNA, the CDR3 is TGCAGTGCCCTGCTAGCTTGGATACCAAATGAGCAGTTCTTC.

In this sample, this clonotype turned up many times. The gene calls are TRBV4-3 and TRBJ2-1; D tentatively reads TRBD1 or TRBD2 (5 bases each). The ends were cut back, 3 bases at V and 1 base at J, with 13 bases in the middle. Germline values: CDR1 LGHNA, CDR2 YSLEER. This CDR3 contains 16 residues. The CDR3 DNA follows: TGCGCCAGCAGCCAGTACCGAGGGGCTTCCTACAATGAGCAGTTCTTC. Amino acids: CASSQYRGASYNEQFF.

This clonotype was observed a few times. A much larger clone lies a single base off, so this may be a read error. The CDR3 nucleotides read TGTGCCAGCAGCCCCATCGGTCCTAGCTCCTACAATGAGCAGTTCTTC. This gives the protein CASSPIGPSSYNEQFF. The V and J genes are TRBV5-8 and TRBJ2-1; no firm D call. Trimming cost V 4 bases and J 0 bases, with 14 bases left between them. Germline values: CDR1 SGHTS, CDR2 YDEGEE. The CDR3 consists of 16 residues.

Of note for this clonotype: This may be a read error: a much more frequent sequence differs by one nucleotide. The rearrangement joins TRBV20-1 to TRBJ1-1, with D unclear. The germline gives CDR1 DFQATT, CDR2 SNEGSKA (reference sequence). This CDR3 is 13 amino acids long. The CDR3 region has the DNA TGCAGTGCTAGAGCGGTAGCGGGCACTGCAGCTTTCTTT. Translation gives CSARAVAGTAAFF.

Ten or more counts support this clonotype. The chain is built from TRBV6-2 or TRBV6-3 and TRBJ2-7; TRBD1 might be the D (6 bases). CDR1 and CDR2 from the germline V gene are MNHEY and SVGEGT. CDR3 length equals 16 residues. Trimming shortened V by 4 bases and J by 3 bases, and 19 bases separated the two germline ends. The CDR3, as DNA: TGTGCCAGCAGTTCCCAGGGGCTCCAGATGGGCTACGAGCAGTACTTC. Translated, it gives CASSSQGLQMGYEQYF.

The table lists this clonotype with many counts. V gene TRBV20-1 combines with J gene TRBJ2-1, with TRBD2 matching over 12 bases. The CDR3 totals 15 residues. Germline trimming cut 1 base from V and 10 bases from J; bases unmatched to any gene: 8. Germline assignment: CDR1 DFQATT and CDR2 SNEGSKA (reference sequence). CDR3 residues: CSARALTSGSGEQFF. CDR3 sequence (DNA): TGCAGTGCTAGAGCTCTGACTAGCGGGAGCGGAGAGCAGTTCTTC.

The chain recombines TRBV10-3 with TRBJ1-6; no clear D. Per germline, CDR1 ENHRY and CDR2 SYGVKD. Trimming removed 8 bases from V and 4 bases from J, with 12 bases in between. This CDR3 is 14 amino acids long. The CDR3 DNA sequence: TGTGCCATCTCACTGGCTAATTATAATTCACCCCTCCACTTT. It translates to CAISLANYNSPLHF.

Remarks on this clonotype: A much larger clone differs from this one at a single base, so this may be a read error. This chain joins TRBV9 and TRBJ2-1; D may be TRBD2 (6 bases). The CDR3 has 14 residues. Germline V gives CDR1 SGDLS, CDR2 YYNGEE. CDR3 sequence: CASSGRRGSGEQSF. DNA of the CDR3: TGTGCCAGCAGCGGGAGGCGGGGATCGGGCGAGCAGTCCTTC.